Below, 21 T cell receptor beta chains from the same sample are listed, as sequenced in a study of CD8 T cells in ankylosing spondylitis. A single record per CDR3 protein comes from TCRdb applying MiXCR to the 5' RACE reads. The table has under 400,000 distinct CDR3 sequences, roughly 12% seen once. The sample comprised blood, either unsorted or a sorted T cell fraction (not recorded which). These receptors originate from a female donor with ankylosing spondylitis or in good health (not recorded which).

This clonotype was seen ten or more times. The CDR3 region is CATEGGTEAFF. Written as DNA, the CDR3 is TGCGCCACCGAAGGTGGTACTGAAGCTTTCTTT. The chain uses TRBV10-1 and TRBJ1-1, with D unclear. Trimming took off 10 bases at V and 5 bases at J, with 11 bases between the two ends. The CDR3 runs to 11 residues. Germline V gene data show CDR1 as WNHNN and CDR2 as SYGVQD (reference sequence).

In DNA, the CDR3 is TGTGCCAGCTCACCCAATAGCGGTAATTATCAGCCCCAGCATTTT. It codes for CASSPNSGNYQPQHF. The rearrangement joins TRBV18 to TRBJ1-5; no clear D gene. V was cut by 3 bases and J by 5 bases, with 14 bases left in between. The V gene's germline CDR1 is KGHSH and CDR2 LQKENI. The CDR3 spans 15 residues.

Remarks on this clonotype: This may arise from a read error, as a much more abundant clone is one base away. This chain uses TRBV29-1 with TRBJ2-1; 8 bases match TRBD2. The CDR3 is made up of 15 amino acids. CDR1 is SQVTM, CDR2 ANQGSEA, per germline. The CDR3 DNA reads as TGCAGCGTCCACAGCCCGGGACTAGTAACCAATGAGCAGCTCTTC. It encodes CSVHSPGLVTNEQLF.

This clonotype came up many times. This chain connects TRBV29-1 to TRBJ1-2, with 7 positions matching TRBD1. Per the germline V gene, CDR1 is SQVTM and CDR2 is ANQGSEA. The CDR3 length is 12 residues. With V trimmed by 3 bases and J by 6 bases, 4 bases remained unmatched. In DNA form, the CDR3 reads TGCAGCGTTGACAGGGGGGAGAATGGCTACACCTTC. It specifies CSVDRGENGYTF.

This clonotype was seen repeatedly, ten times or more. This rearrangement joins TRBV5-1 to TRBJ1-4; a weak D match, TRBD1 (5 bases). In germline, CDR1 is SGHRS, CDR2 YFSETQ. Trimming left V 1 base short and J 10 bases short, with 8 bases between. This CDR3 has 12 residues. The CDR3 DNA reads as TGCGCCAGCAGCTTGCAAGGGGCAAAACTGTTTTTT. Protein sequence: CASSLQGAKLFF.

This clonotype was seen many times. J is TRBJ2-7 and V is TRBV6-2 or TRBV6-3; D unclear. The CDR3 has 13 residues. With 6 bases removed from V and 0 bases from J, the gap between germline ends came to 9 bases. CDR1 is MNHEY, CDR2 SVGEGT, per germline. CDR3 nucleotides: TGTGCCAGCAGATGGACCGTCTCCTACGAGCAGTACTTC. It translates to CASRWTVSYEQYF.

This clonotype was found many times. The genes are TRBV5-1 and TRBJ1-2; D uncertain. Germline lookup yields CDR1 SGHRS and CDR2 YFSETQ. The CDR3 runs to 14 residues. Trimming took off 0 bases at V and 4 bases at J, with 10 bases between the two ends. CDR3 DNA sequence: TGCGCCAGCAGCTTGGGACCCCATGGCTATGGCTACACCTTC. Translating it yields CASSLGPHGYGYTF.

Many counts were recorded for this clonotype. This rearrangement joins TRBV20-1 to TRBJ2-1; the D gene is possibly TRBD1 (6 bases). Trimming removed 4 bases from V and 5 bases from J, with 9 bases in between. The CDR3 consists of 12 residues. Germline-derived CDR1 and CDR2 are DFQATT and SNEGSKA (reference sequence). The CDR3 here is CSANGQHNEQFF. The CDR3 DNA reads TGCAGTGCTAATGGACAGCACAATGAGCAGTTCTTC.

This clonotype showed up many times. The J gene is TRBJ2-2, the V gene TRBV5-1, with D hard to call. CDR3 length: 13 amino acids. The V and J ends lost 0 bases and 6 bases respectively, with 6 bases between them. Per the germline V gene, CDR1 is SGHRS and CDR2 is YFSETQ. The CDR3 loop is CASSLGLSGELFF. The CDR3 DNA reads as TGCGCCAGCAGCTTGGGACTTTCCGGGGAGCTGTTTTTT.

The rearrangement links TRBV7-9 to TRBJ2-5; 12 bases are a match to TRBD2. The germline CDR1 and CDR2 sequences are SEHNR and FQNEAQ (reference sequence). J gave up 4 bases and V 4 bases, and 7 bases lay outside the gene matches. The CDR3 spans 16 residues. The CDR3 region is CASSSNMGLAGETQYF. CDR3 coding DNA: TGTGCCAGCAGCTCTAATATGGGACTAGCGGGAGAGACCCAGTACTTC.

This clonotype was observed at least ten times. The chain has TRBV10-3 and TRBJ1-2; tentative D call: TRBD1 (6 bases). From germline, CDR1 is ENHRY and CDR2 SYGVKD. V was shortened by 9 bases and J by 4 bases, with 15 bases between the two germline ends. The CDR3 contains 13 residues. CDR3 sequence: CAISQGTSYGYTF. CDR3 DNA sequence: TGTGCCATTAGCCAGGGGACGAGCTATGGCTACACCTTC.

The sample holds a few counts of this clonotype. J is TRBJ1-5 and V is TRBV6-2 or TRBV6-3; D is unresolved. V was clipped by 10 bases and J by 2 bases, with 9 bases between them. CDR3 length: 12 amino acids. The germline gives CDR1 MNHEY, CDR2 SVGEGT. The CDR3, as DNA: TGTGCCACCGGAAGGGGCAATCAGCCCCAGCATTTT. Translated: CATGRGNQPQHF.

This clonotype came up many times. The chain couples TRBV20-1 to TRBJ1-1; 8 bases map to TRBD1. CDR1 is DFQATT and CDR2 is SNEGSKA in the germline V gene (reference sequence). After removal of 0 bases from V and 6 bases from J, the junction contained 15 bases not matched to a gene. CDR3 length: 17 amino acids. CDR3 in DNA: TGCAGTGCTAGAGATCGGAGACAGGGGTCCGGGTACTCTGAAGCTTTCTTT. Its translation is CSARDRRQGSGYSEAFF.

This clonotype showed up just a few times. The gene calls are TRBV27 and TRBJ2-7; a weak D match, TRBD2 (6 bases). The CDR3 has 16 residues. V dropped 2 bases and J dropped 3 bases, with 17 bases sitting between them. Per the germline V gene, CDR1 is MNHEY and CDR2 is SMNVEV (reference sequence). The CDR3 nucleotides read TGTGCCAGCAGTTTAAGGAGGGGCCCGGGGTACTACGAGCAGTACTTC. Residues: CASSLRRGPGYYEQYF.

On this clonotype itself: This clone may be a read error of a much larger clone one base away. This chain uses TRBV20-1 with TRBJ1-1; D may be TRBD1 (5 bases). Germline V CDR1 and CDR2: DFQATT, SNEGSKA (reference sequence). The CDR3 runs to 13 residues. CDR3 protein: CSQDRRGNTQAFF. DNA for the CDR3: TGCAGTCAAGACAGACGCGGGAACACTCAAGCTTTCTTT.

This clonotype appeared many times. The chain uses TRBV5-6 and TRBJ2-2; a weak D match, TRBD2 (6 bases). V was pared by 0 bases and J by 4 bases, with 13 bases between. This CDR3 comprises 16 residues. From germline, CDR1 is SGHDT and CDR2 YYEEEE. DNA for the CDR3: TGTGCCAGCAGCTTGGAACGGCAGGGAGGCACCGGGGAGCTGTTTTTT. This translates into CASSLERQGGTGELFF.

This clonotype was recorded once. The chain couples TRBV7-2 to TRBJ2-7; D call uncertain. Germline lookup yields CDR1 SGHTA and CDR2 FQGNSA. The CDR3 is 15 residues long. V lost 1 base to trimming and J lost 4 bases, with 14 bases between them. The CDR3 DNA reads TGTGCCAGCAGCTTAGAAGCAGGCAGGAGTTACGAGCAGTACTTC. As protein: CASSLEAGRSYEQYF.

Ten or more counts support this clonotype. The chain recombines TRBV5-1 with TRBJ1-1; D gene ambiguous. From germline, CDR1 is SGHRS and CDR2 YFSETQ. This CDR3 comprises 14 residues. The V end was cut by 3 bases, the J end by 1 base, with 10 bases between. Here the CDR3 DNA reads TGCGCCAGCAGCTCGCAGACAACGAACACTGAAGCTTTCTTT. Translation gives CASSSQTTNTEAFF.

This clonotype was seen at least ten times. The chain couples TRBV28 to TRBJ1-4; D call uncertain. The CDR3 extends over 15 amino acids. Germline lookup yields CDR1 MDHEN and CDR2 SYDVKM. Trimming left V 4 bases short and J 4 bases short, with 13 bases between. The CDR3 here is CASSSTETHNEKLFF. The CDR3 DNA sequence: TGTGCCAGCAGTTCAACAGAGACCCATAATGAAAAACTGTTTTTT.

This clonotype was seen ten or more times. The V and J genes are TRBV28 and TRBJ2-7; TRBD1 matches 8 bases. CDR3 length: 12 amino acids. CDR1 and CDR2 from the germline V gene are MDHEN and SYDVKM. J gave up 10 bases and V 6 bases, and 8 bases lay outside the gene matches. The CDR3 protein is CASSRDRGTQYF. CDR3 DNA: TGTGCCAGCAGCCGAGACAGGGGCACTCAGTACTTC.

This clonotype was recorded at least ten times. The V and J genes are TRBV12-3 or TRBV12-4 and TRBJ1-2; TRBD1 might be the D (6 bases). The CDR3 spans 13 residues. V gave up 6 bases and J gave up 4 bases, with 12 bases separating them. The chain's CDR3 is CASSLTGSYGYTF. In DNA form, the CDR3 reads TGTGCCAGCAGCTTGACAGGTAGCTATGGCTACACCTTC.